This T cell receptor (beta chain) stems from a study of shared clonotypes between healthy human individuals. V was pared by 5 bases and J by 4 bases, with 17 bases between. This CDR3 is built from 15 residues. Germline loops: CDR1 SEHNR, CDR2 FQNEAQ (reference sequence). As to this clone: Its antigen remains unknown.

Study-wide results and limits: The diversity represented, both genetic and in exposure history, was limited by few donors.

Template for every sorted-subset replicate PCR totaled about 200 ng DNA, roughly 30,000 T cell genomes. Profiling relied on immunoSEQ multiplex PCR, and the TCRdb table lists in-frame clones only, not all of them. The data contain millions of clones, about 92% of them singletons. Recent vaccinations or acute infections were absent in the healthy HIV-negative adult donors. The chain couples TRBV7-9 to TRBJ1-2; D is uncertain. The sequence was obtained from a young man in good health. Input material: naive CD4+ T cells sorted from blood. Subset noted: CD45RA+ positively selected. CDR3 loop: CASSGMGGISYGYTF. For the CDR3, the DNA is TGTGCCAGCAGCGGGATGGGTGGGATAAGCTATGGCTACACCTTC.